Below are 14 T cell receptor beta chains sequenced from a single sample in a study of shared clonotypes between healthy human individuals. TCRdb keeps only in-frame clones here, not all; method: immunoSEQ multiplex PCR. This sample yields more than 2,000,000 clones, of which about 92% are seen a single time; 0.11% to 0.15% belongs to the top ten. Sequenced: naive CD4+ T cells sorted from blood. Regarding subset: CD45RA+ positively selected. The source is a man between 18 and 35 years old in good health.

This rearrangement joins TRBV5-4 to TRBJ2-3; TRBD1 might be the D (7 bases). Trimming left V 2 bases short and J 0 bases short, with 16 bases between. The germline V gene has CDR1 SGHNT and CDR2 YYREEE (reference sequence). This CDR3 is built from 17 residues. DNA for the CDR3: TGTGCCAGCAGCTTACGACAGGGAGGTACGAGCACAGATACGCAGTATTTT. It is translated as CASSLRQGGTSTDTQYF.

The chain couples TRBV7-2 to TRBJ2-1; TRBD2 matches 10 bases. CDR1 is SGHTA and CDR2 is FQGNSA in the germline V gene. The CDR3 totals 15 residues. V lost 5 bases to trimming and J lost 1 base; unmatched junction nucleotides: 2. The CDR3 loop is CASSTAGGSYNEQFF. The CDR3 nucleotides read TGTGCCAGCAGCACAGCGGGGGGGTCCTACAATGAGCAGTTCTTC. Supplemented by reference TRBV7-2 and TRBJ2-1, the full variable domain reads GAGVSQSPSNKVTEKGKDVELRCDPISGHTALYWYRQSLGQGLEFLIYFQGNSAPDKSGLPSDRFSAERTGGSVSTLTIQRTQQEDSAVYLCASSTAGGSYNEQFFGPGTRLTVL.

The chain links TRBV5-1 to TRBJ2-5; 8 bases line up with TRBD1. The tail of the sequence fits TRBJ2-7 better, so the J call may be wrong. The CDR3 covers 14 residues. Germline lookup yields CDR1 SGHRS and CDR2 YFSETQ. The CDR3 DNA follows: TGCGCCAGCAGCGAAGACAGGGGATACTACGAGCAGTACTTC. This sequence encodes CASSEDRGYYEQYF.

The chain couples TRBV7-8 to TRBJ1-4; D is uncertain. The germline V gene has CDR1 SGHVS and CDR2 FQNEAQ. The CDR3 has 16 residues. Trimming stripped 1 base from V and 0 bases from J, with 9 bases between. The CDR3 DNA is TGTGCCAGCAGCTTAGATCTCCGGGCAACTAATGAAAAACTGTTTTTT. Its translation is CASSLDLRATNEKLFF.

Here the CDR3 DNA reads TGCGCCAGCAGCTCGACAGGAGAGAACACCGGGGAGCTGTTTTTT. Its protein product is CASSSTGENTGELFF. The chain uses TRBV5-1 and TRBJ2-2; D is possibly TRBD1 (6 bases). Per the germline V gene, CDR1 is SGHRS and CDR2 is YFSETQ. The CDR3 consists of 15 residues. The ends were cut back, 3 bases at V and 1 base at J, with 10 bases in the middle. The full variable domain, with the rest looked up from reference TRBV5-1 and TRBJ2-2, is KAGVTQTPRYLIKTRGQQVTLSCSPISGHRSVSWYQQTPGQGLQFLFEYFSETQRNKGNFPGRFSGRQFSNSRSEMNVSTLELGDSALYLCASSSTGENTGELFFGEGSRLTVL.

This rearrangement joins TRBV9 to TRBJ2-1, with TRBD1 matching over 10 bases. The germline gives CDR1 SGDLS, CDR2 YYNGEE. V gave up 0 bases and J gave up 4 bases; unmatched junction bases: 7. This CDR3 is built from 17 residues. The chain's CDR3 is CASSVAGTGVLYNEQFF. The CDR3 region has the DNA TGTGCCAGCAGCGTAGCGGGGACAGGGGTCCTATACAATGAGCAGTTCTTC.

CDR3: CAWTRKGATNEKLFF. CDR3 in DNA: TGTGCCTGGACACGAAAGGGGGCAACTAATGAAAAACTGTTTTTT. The chain uses TRBV30 and TRBJ1-4, with D possibly TRBD1 on 6 matching bases. The CDR3 is 15 amino acids. V gave up 4 bases and J gave up 0 bases, with 12 bases separating them. CDR1 is GTSNPN, CDR2 SVGIG, per germline (reference sequence).

This sequence joins TRBV14 and TRBJ2-7; tentatively, D is TRBD1 (6 bases). Germline CDR1 and CDR2: SGHDN and FVKESK. This CDR3 spans 13 amino acids. V was trimmed by 4 bases and J by 1 base, leaving 8 bases between them. CDR3 in amino acids: CASSPTGSYEQYF. The DNA of the CDR3 is TGTGCCAGCAGCCCGACAGGTTCCTACGAGCAGTACTTC. Together with reference TRBV14 and TRBJ2-7, the CDR3 gives the full variable domain: EAGVTQFPSHSVIEKGQTVTLRCDPISGHDNLYWYRRVMGKEIKFLLHFVKESKQDESGMPNNRFLAERTGGTYSTLKVQPAELEDSGVYFCASSPTGSYEQYFGPGTRLTVT.

The CDR3 coding sequence is TGTGCCAGTAGTCCTCAGCGGGGGCTATCACGGGAGACCCAGTACTTC. It encodes CASSPQRGLSRETQYF. The chain recombines TRBV19 with TRBJ2-5; 8 bases align to TRBD2. CDR1 is LNHDA, CDR2 SQIVND, per germline (reference sequence). The CDR3 covers 16 residues. With V trimmed by 5 bases and J by 5 bases, 13 bases remained unmatched.

This clone was observed once. This chain joins TRBV30 and TRBJ2-3; a possible D gene is TRBD2 (5 bases). The CDR3 loop spans 15 amino acids. Germline-derived CDR1 and CDR2 are GTSNPN and SVGIG (reference sequence). V dropped 6 bases and J dropped 4 bases, with 20 bases sitting between them. The CDR3 is CACREGGRLPDTQYF. CDR3 in DNA: TGTGCCTGCCGGGAAGGTGGCAGGCTTCCAGATACGCAGTATTTT. Filled out from reference TRBV30 and TRBJ2-3, the complete variable domain reads SQTIHQWPATLVQPVGSPLSLECTVEGTSNPNLYWYRQAAGRGLQLLFYSVGIGQISSEVPQNLSASRPQDRQFILSSKKLLLSDSGFYLCACREGGRLPDTQYFGPGTRLTVL.

The chain links TRBV5-1 to TRBJ2-1, with D possibly being TRBD2 (6 bases). The CDR3 has 13 amino acids. Trimming took off 0 bases at V and 10 bases at J, with 11 bases between the two ends. Germline assignment: CDR1 SGHRS and CDR2 YFSETQ. In DNA form, the CDR3 reads TGCGCCAGCAGCTTGGGTAAGGAGGGGGAGCAGTTCTTC. Protein: CASSLGKEGEQFF.

The chain couples TRBV7-2 to TRBJ2-3, with D perhaps TRBD1 or TRBD2 (5 bases each). The CDR3 totals 13 residues. Germline-derived CDR1 and CDR2 are SGHTA and FQGNSA. V lost 1 base, J lost 7 bases, and 9 bases lay in between. The CDR3 is CASSLGGDNTQYF. The CDR3 DNA follows: TGTGCCAGCAGCTTAGGAGGGGATAATACGCAGTATTTT.

This rearrangement joins TRBV7-9 to TRBJ1-4, with 10 bases lining up with TRBD1. CDR1 and CDR2 (germline): SEHNR, FQNEAQ (reference sequence). CDR3 length: 14 residues. Trimming took 3 bases from V and 8 from J; bases not matched to a gene: 3. CDR3 nucleotide sequence: TGTGCCAGCAGCTTGACAGGGGGCAAAGAAAAACTGTTTTTT. Encoded protein: CASSLTGGKEKLFF.

The chain is built from TRBV5-1 and TRBJ2-7; no reliable D call. The CDR3 has 13 residues. Trimming removed 0 bases from V and 7 bases from J, with 11 bases in between. CDR1 is SGHRS and CDR2 is YFSETQ in the germline V gene. The CDR3 nucleotides read TGCGCCAGCAGCTTGGAGGGTTTCTTAGAGCAGTACTTC. Protein product: CASSLEGFLEQYF.